These 2 T cell receptor beta chains came from one sample sequenced in a study of cytomegalovirus exposure and HLA in healthy donors. Produced via immunoSEQ multiplex PCR; TCRdb's table is partial and in-frame only. Here the sample spans about 310,000 clones, roughly 88% being singletons. Sequenced input: PBMCs. All receptors derive from a man aged 25 to 40 in good health and CMV-seronegative.

This clone was recorded only once. This chain uses TRBV27 with TRBJ1-2; the D gene is possibly TRBD1 (5 bases). The CDR3 loop spans 15 amino acids. V was cut by 4 bases and J by 3 bases, with 15 bases left in between. From germline, CDR1 is MNHEY and CDR2 SMNVEV (reference sequence). CDR3 sequence: CASSSSPGGYYGYTF. CDR3 DNA: TGTGCCAGCAGTTCATCTCCTGGGGGGTACTATGGCTACACCTTC.

This chain connects TRBV27 to TRBJ2-4; 7 bases align to TRBD2. J was trimmed by 2 bases and V by 5 bases; bases with no gene match: 6. The CDR3 spans 15 residues. Per the germline V gene, CDR1 is MNHEY and CDR2 is SMNVEV (reference sequence). Here the CDR3 reads CASSPHGGTKNIQYF. DNA for the CDR3: TGTGCCAGCAGTCCCCACGGGGGGACCAAAAACATTCAGTACTTC.